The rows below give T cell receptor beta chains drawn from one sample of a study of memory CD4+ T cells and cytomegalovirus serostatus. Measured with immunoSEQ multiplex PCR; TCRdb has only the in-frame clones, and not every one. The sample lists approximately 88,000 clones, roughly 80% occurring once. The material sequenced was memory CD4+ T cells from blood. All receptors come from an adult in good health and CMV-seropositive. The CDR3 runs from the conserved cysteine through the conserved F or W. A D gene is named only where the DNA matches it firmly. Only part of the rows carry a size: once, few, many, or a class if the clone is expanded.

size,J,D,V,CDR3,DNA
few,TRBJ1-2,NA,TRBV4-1,CASSQRGDSRTANYGYTF,TGCGCCAGCAGCCAGAGGGGCGACTCCCGGACGGCTAACTATGGCTACACCTTC
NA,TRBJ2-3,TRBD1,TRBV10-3,CAIRPGQGADTQYF,TGTGCCATCAGACCGGGACAGGGGGCAGATACGCAGTATTTT
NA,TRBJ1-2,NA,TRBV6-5,CASSYSGPGVGYTF,TGTGCCAGCAGTTACTCCGGCCCCGGGGTTGGCTACACCTTC
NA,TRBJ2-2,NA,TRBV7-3,CASSPSTANTGELFF,TGTGCCAGCAGCCCATCGACAGCGAACACCGGGGAGCTGTTTTTT
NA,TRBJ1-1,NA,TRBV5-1,CASSPSASGTEAFF,TGCGCCAGCAGCCCCTCGGCCAGTGGCACTGAAGCTTTCTTT
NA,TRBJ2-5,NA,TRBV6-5,CASSRQLQETQYF,TGTGCCAGCAGTCGACAGTTACAAGAGACCCAGTACTTC
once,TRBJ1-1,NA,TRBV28,CASSLAGSGNTEAFF,TGTGCCAGCAGTTTGGCGGGCAGCGGGAACACTGAAGCTTTCTTT
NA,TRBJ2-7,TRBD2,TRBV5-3,CARSSEMTSGLYEQYF,TGTGCCAGAAGCTCCGAAATGACTAGCGGACTCTACGAGCAGTACTTC
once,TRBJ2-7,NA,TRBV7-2,CASSLGFYEQYF,TGTGCCAGCAGCTTAGGGTTCTACGAGCAGTACTTC
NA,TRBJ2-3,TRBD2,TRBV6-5,CASSLGLATDTQYF,TGTGCCAGCAGTTTAGGACTAGCGACAGATACGCAGTATTTT
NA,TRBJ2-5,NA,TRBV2,CASNLQGEETQYF,TGTGCCAGCAATCTACAGGGAGAAGAGACCCAGTACTTC
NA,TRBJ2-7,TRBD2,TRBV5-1,CASSLEGLGLGSYEQYF,TGCGCCAGCAGCTTGGAGGGGTTGGGACTAGGGTCCTACGAGCAGTACTTC
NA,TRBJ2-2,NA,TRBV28,CASSPGNRVITGELFF,TGTGCCAGCAGTCCCGGAAACAGGGTAATCACCGGGGAGCTGTTTTTT
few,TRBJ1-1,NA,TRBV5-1,CASSLGNTGAEAFF,TGCGCCAGCAGCCTGGGCAACACCGGGGCTGAAGCTTTCTTT
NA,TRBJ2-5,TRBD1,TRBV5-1,CASSLSGGTGLETQYF,TGCGCCAGCAGCTTAAGCGGCGGGACAGGGTTAGAGACCCAGTACTTC
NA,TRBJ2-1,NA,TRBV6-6,CASSFAGQNNEQFF,TGTGCCAGCAGTTTCGCGGGACAGAACAATGAGCAGTTCTTC